This entry is about one TCR beta chain. Its antigen is still unknown. This CDR3 is 13 amino acids long. The junction had 7 bases not matched to a gene; V was cut back by 3 bases and J by 11 bases. From germline, CDR1 is SNHLY and CDR2 FYNNEI. As part of library construction, unique molecular identifiers were attached to individual cDNA molecules. From the 5' RACE reads, TCRdb called clonotypes with MiXCR, one entry per CDR3 protein. The sample includes tens of thousands of distinct CDR3 sequences, about 11% seen only once; the top ten take 6.5%. This entry belongs to a study of early T cells in non-severe SARS-CoV-2 infection. Study summary: Sequencing of bulk RNA from unsorted whole blood was done, without chain pairing. Whole-study findings and limits: VDJdb matching, biased toward anti-spike CD8 responses, missed private and CD4 specificities.

The chain employs TRBV2 and TRBJ1-5, with 7 bases that match TRBD1. Input material: whole blood. This receptor was identified in an adult who was a healthcare worker with PCR-confirmed SARS-CoV-2 infection or an uninfected control (not recorded which). The CDR3 bases are TGTGCCAGCAGTGACGGAGGGGGCAAGACCCAGCATTTT. Translating it yields CASSDGGGKTQHF.